The present TCR beta chain was sequenced within a study of response to subunit inactivated influenza vaccine. On this clonotype: The antigen remains unidentified.

Study observations and caveats: With each seasonal influenza vaccination, the authors suggested, few new T cells are recruited.

The CDR3 consists of 13 residues. With 0 bases removed from V and 5 bases from J, the gap between germline ends came to 8 bases. Germline V CDR1 and CDR2: ENHRY, SYGVKD. TCRdb reprocessed the RT-PCR reads with MiXCR, giving one entry per CDR3 protein. The sample lists about 480,000 distinct CDR3 sequences, approximately 10% occurring once. This chain uses TRBV10-3 with TRBJ2-7; D not certain. The sequences come from PBMCs from blood, collected around seven weeks after vaccination. This sequence originates from a man aged 50 to 59 who received an inactivated influenza vaccine. This CDR3 reads CAISESRTDEQYF. The CDR3 coding sequence is TGTGCCATCAGTGAGTCGAGGACGGACGAGCAGTACTTC.